Sequencing of this T cell receptor beta chain was carried out in a study of cytomegalovirus exposure and HLA in healthy donors. Study-wide results and caveats: Diagnosis of cytomegalovirus status made by the classifier reportedly showed high specificity and sensitivity. The authors listed some 160 TCR beta chains as cytomegalovirus-associated. There were a few CMV-associated chains whose specificity for CMV antigens was confirmed in vitro.

About this clone itself: Its target is unknown.

This CDR3 has 15 amino acids. V gave up 0 bases and J gave up 5 bases, with 11 bases separating them. Germline CDR1 is MNHNY and CDR2 is SVGAGI (reference sequence). The PCR employed 60 Vbeta primers together with 13 Jbeta primers. Method: immunoSEQ multiplex PCR; TCRdb's copy keeps in-frame clones and lacks some. Here the sample spans about 110,000 clones, less than 85% being singletons. This rearrangement joins TRBV6-6 to TRBJ2-1; D perhaps matches TRBD2 (5 bases). This TCR was recovered from a woman in her thirties or forties in good health and CMV-seropositive. Specimen: PBMCs. The CDR3 is CASSYSLDGDNEQFF. The CDR3 DNA reads TGTGCCAGCAGTTACTCTTTAGACGGGGACAATGAGCAGTTCTTC.